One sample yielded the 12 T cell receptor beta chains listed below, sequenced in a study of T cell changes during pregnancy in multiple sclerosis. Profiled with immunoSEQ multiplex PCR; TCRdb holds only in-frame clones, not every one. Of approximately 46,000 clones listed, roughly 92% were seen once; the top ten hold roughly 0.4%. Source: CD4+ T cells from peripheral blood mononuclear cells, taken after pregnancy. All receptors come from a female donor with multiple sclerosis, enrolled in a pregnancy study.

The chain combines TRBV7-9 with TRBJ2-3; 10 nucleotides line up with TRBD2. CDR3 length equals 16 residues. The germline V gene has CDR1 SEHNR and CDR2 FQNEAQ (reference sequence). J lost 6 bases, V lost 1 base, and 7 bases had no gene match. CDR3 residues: CASSLGVAGGRDTQYF. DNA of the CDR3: TGTGCCAGCAGCTTAGGGGTAGCGGGAGGACGCGATACGCAGTATTTT. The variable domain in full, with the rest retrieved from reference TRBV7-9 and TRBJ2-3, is DTGVSQNPRHKITKRGQNVTFRCDPISEHNRLYWYRQTLGQGPEFLTYFQNEAQLEKSRLLSDRFSAERPKGSFSTLEIQRTEQGDSAMYLCASSLGVAGGRDTQYFGPGTRLTVL.

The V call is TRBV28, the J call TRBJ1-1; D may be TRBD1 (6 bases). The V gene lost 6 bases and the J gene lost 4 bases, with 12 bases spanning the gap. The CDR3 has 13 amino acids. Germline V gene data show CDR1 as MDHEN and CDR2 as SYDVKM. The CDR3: CASSPRGSTEAFF. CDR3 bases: TGTGCCAGCAGCCCTAGGGGGAGCACTGAAGCTTTCTTT. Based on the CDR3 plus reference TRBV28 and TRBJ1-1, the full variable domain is DVKVTQSSRYLVKRTGEKVFLECVQDMDHENMFWYRQDPGLGLRLIYFSYDVKMKEKGDIPEGYSVSREKKERFSLILESASTNQTSMYLCASSPRGSTEAFFGQGTRLTVV.

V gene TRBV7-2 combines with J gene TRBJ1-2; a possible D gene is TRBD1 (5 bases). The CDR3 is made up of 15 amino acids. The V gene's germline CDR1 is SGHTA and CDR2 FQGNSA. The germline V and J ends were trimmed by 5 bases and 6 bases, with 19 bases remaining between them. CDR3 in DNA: TGTGCCAGCAGCCCCTCAAAGCGGGGCAGAGATGGCTACACCTTC. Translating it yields CASSPSKRGRDGYTF. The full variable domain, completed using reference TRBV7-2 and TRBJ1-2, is GAGVSQSPSNKVTEKGKDVELRCDPISGHTALYWYRQSLGQGLEFLIYFQGNSAPDKSGLPSDRFSAERTGGSVSTLTIQRTQQEDSAVYLCASSPSKRGRDGYTFGSGTRLTVV.

The CDR3 region is CASQAGLAEETQYF. CDR3 nucleotides: TGTGCCAGCCAAGCGGGGCTAGCAGAAGAGACCCAGTACTTC. This sequence joins TRBV18 and TRBJ2-5; 7 bases fit TRBD2. CDR1 is KGHSH and CDR2 is LQKENI in the germline V gene. The CDR3 contains 14 residues. The V segment lost 8 bases and the J segment 3 bases; nucleotides outside the gene matches: 9.

The CDR3 region is CASSPLHREGNEQYF. The CDR3, as DNA: TGTGCCAGCTCACCACTCCACAGGGAAGGAAACGAGCAGTACTTC. The V and J genes are TRBV18 and TRBJ2-7, with a weak D call TRBD1 (6 bases). This CDR3 is 15 amino acids long. The germline V gene has CDR1 KGHSH and CDR2 LQKENI. V gave up 1 base and J gave up 5 bases, with 15 bases separating them.

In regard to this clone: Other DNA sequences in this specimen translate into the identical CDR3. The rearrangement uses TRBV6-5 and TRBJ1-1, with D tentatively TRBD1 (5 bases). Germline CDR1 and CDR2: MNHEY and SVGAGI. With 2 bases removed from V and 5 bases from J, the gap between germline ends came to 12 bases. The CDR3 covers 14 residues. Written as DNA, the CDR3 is TGTGCCAGCAGTTACAGGGGAAGGGGTACTGAAGCTTTCTTT. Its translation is CASSYRGRGTEAFF.

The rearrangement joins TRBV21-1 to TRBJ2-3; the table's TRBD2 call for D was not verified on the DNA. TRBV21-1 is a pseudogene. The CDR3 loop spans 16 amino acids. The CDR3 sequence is CASSISSGRISDTQYF. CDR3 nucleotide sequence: TGTGCCAGCAGCATTTCAAGCGGGAGAATTTCAGATACGCAGTATTTT.

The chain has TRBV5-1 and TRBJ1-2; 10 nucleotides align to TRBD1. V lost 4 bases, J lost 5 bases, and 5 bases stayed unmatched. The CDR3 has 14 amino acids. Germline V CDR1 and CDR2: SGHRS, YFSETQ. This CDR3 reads CASSPPGQGYGYTF. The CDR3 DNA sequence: TGCGCCAGCAGCCCGCCGGGACAGGGGTATGGCTACACCTTC.

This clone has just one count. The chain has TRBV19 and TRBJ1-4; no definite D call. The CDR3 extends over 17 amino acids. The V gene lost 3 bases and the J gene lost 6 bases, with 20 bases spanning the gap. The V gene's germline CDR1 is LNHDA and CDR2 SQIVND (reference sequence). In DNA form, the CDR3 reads TGTGCCAGTAGTATGTGGAAAGGAGGTCTTTTCGATGAAAAACTGTTTTTT. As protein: CASSMWKGGLFDEKLFF.

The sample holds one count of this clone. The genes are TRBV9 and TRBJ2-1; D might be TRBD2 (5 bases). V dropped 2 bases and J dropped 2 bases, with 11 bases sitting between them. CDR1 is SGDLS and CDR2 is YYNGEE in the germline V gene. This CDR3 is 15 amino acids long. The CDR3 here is CASSVGGRTYNEQFF. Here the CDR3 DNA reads TGTGCCAGCAGCGTCGGCGGGCGAACCTACAATGAGCAGTTCTTC.

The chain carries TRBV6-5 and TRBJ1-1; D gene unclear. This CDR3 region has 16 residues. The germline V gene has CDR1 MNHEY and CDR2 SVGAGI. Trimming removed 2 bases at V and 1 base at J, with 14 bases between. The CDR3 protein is CASSYRGRNKNTEAFF. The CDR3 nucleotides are TGTGCCAGCAGTTACCGCGGCCGGAACAAGAACACTGAAGCTTTCTTT.

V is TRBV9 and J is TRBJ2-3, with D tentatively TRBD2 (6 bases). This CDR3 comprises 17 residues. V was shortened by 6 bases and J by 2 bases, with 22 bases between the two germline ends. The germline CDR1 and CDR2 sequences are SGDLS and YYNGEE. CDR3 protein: CASTRAGSFEYTDTQYF. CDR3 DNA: TGTGCCAGCACGAGGGCGGGATCCTTCGAATACACAGATACGCAGTATTTT. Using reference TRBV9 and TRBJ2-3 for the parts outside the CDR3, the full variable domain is DSGVTQTPKHLITATGQRVTLRCSPRSGDLSVYWYQQSLDQGLQFLIQYYNGEERAKGNILERFSAQQFPDLHSELNLSSLELGDSALYFCASTRAGSFEYTDTQYFGPGTRLTVL.